This TCR beta chain was documented in a study of blood T cell repertoires in COVID-19. Overall study context: Acute-phase and convalescent COVID-19 samples originated in the United States, Italy and Spain. Sources were T cells, B-cell-depleted T cells, or PBMCs; the material itself was cDNA or gDNA.

Authors' data handling: Reference gene primer amplification gave estimated nucleated cell counts. Assay used: immunoSEQ multiplex PCR; TCRdb lists only in-frame clones, some missing. D and trimming were read from the DNA, whereas the V and J calls and clone size are those reported in that table. The sample lists 95,000 to 110,000 clones; roughly nine tenths were seen once. Deletions cut 5 bases from V and 9 bases from J, with 20 bases between. Germline CDR1 and CDR2: PRHDT and FYEKMQ (reference sequence). The CDR3 spans 15 residues. The receptor was derived from a human donor in a cohort sampled during active COVID-19. The rearrangement links TRBV13 to TRBJ2-1; perhaps TRBD2 as D (5 bases). The sample consisted of peripheral blood. CDR3 loop: CASSTRGKVLIEQFF. CDR3 nucleotides: TGTGCCAGCAGCACCCGGGGTAAAGTCCTGATTGAGCAGTTCTTC.